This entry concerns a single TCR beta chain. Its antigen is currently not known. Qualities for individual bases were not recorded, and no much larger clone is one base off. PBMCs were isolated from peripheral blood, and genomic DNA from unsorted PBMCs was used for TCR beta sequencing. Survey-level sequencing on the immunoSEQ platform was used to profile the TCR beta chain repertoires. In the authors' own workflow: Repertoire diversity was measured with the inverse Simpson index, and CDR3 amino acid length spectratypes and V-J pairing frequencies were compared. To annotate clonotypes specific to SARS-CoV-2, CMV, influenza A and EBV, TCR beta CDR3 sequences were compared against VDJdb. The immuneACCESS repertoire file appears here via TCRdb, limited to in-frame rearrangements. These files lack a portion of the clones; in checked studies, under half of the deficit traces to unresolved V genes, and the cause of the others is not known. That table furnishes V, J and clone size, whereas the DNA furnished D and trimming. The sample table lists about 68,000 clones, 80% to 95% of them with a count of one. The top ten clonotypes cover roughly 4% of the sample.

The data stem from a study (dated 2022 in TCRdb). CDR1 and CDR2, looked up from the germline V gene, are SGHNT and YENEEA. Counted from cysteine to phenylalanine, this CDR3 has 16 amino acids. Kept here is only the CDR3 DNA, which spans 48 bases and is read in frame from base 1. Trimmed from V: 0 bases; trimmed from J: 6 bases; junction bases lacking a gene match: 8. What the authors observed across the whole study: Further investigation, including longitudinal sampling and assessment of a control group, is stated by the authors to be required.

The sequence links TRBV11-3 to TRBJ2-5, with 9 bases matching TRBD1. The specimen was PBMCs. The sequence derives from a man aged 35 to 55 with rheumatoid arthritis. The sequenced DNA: TGTGCCAGCAGCTTAGAGACAACAGGGGGCGGGAAGACCCAGTACTTC. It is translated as CASSLETTGGGKTQYF.